The next 15 T cell receptor beta chains were all read from a single sample in a study of T cells expressing NK-cell markers. One entry per CDR3 protein, without DNA, is what TCRdb gives after re-calling the 5' RACE reads. Its listing shows roughly 420,000 distinct CDR3 sequences. The specimen sequenced was blood T cells: a sorted CD56 or NKG2C T cell subset, CD4+ or CD8+ T cells, or bulk PBMC T cells (not recorded which). The source is a woman aged 18-70 years in good health.

The rearrangement joins TRBV10-3 to TRBJ1-3; TCRdb lists TRBD1, though no DNA is available to test this call. CDR3 size: 14 residues. Germline V gene data show CDR1 as ENHRY and CDR2 as SYGVKD. The CDR3 sequence: CAIAGTGSGNTIYF.

The CDR3 sequence is CASSLDRGGGQPQHF. The gene calls are TRBV5-6 and TRBJ1-5. The CDR3 covers 15 residues. Looked up from germline, CDR1 is SGHDT and CDR2 is YYEEEE.

V gene TRBV20-1 combines with J gene TRBJ2-2; the TCRdb D gene call, TRBD2, has no DNA to confirm it. The CDR3 covers 16 residues. Per the germline V gene, CDR1 is DFQATT and CDR2 is SNEGSKA (reference sequence). The CDR3 is CSAPRTSGANTGELFF.

This chain links TRBV2 with TRBJ2-3; as DNA is missing, the TRBD2 call by TCRdb cannot be tested. In germline, CDR1 is SNHLY, CDR2 FYNNEI. This CDR3 is 14 amino acids long. The CDR3 spells CASYGPLRADTQYF.

V and J are TRBV20-1 and TRBJ1-2; TCRdb proposes TRBD1, but this gene call is untestable without DNA. This CDR3 is built from 13 residues. Per the germline V gene, CDR1 is DFQATT and CDR2 is SNEGSKA (reference sequence). CDR3 sequence: CSARQGSNYGYTF.

The gene calls are TRBV6-1 and TRBJ1-5; TCRdb gives TRBD1 as the D gene, but with no DNA this cannot be confirmed. CDR1 and CDR2 from the germline V gene are MNHNS and SASEGT. The CDR3 consists of 15 residues. This CDR3 is CASSTIGTGNQPQHF.

The chain recombines TRBV15 with TRBJ2-3; TCRdb's D call, TRBD2, is unchecked because there is no DNA. Per germline, CDR1 LNHNV and CDR2 YYDKDF (reference sequence). The CDR3 sequence is 15 residues long. Here the CDR3 reads CATSGSGGPTDTQYF.

This CDR3 reads CASRAGLAGKEPFF. This chain links TRBV12-3 or TRBV12-4 with TRBJ2-1; TCRdb names TRBD2, which stays unverified in the absence of DNA. This CDR3 contains 14 residues.

The V call is TRBV6-5, the J call TRBJ2-1; TCRdb lists TRBD1, though no DNA is available to test this call. The CDR3 loop spans 15 amino acids. Germline assignment: CDR1 MNHEY and CDR2 SVGAGI. This chain's CDR3 is CASSSQGGTVNEQFF.

The J gene is TRBJ1-6, the V gene TRBV6-5. CDR1 is MNHEY and CDR2 is SVGAGI in the germline V gene. The CDR3 runs to 17 residues. CDR3 in amino acids: CASSYSISRVAQGSLHF.

The genes are TRBV15 and TRBJ2-7; the TCRdb call, TRBD1, lacks DNA for checking. In germline, CDR1 is LNHNV, CDR2 YYDKDF (reference sequence). CDR3 size: 12 residues. CDR3: CATSDGAGEQYF.

The chain employs TRBV7-2 and TRBJ2-1; TCRdb picks TRBD1, but there is no DNA to check that call. The CDR3 is 14 residues long. Looked up from germline, CDR1 is SGHTA and CDR2 is FQGNSA. CDR3 sequence: CASSLIPPPNEQFF.

V and J are TRBV7-9 and TRBJ1-2. CDR3 size: 12 residues. CDR1 and CDR2 from the germline V gene are SEHNR and FQNEAQ (reference sequence). This CDR3 is CASSSEFYGYTF.

This sequence joins TRBV9 and TRBJ2-5; TCRdb designates TRBD1, a call that cannot be tested without DNA. Germline V lookup: CDR1 SGDLS, CDR2 YYNGEE. The CDR3 consists of 17 residues. The chain's CDR3 is CASSVATPGRLQETQYF.

The chain links TRBV7-3 to TRBJ2-1; as DNA is missing, the TRBD1 call by TCRdb cannot be tested. CDR3 size: 12 residues. Germline values: CDR1 SGHTA, CDR2 FQGTGA. CDR3 sequence: CASRTEYNEQFF.